These T cell receptor beta chains were read from a single sample in a study of Ad26.COV2.S vaccination and SARS-CoV-2 variants. The method was immunoSEQ multiplex PCR; TCRdb's version includes in-frame clones alone and lacks a portion of them. The data contain 350,000 to 400,000 clones, 70% to 90% of them singletons. The sequenced sample was peripheral blood, obtained in a trial of Ad26.COV2.S vaccine versus placebo. The source of these receptors is a person aged 18 to 59 who received the Ad26.COV2.S COVID-19 vaccine or a placebo. The CDR3 runs from the conserved cysteine through the conserved F or W. A D gene is named only where the DNA matches it firmly. Part of the rows lack a size; the others show once, few, many or a class for expanded clones.

TRBJ2-7	NA	TRBV5-4	once	TGTGCCAGCAGCTTGTTTGGAAACGAGCAGTACTTC	CASSLFGNEQYF
TRBJ1-5	NA	TRBV27	NA	TGTGCCAGCAGTCCCATCCCCCCAGGGAGCAATCAGCCCCAGCATTTT	CASSPIPPGSNQPQHF
TRBJ1-2	TRBD1	TRBV5-8	NA	TGTGCCAGCAGCTCTTTAGCCGGGACAGGGTCGAACTATGGCTACACCTTC	CASSSLAGTGSNYGYTF
TRBJ1-1	NA	TRBV6-6	NA	TGTGCCAGCAGTTATTTGGACATGAACACTGAAGCTTTCTTT	CASSYLDMNTEAFF
TRBJ2-6	NA	TRBV5-1	NA	TGCGCCAGCGGACAATTAAGCTCTGGGGCCAACGTCCTGACTTTC	CASGQLSSGANVLTF
TRBJ1-6	NA	TRBV5-8	NA	TGTGCCAGCAGCTTGGGACCCGGGAGCGTGAATTCACCCCTCCACTTT	CASSLGPGSVNSPLHF
TRBJ2-2	NA	TRBV9	few	TGTGCCAGCAGCGTAGATTTCTCACGTCCCGGGGAGCTGTTTTTT	CASSVDFSRPGELFF
TRBJ1-1	TRBD1	TRBV3-1/TRBV3-2	once	TGTGCCAGCAGCCAAGTGGGACAGGAACGCACTGAAGCTTTCTTT	CASSQVGQERTEAFF
TRBJ2-1	NA	TRBV20-1	NA	TGCAGTGCTAAAATGGATGAGCAGTTCTTC	CSAKMDEQFF
TRBJ1-1	NA	TRBV19	NA	TGTGCCAGTAGTAGGTTTGGAGGGAACACTGAAGCTTTCTTT	CASSRFGGNTEAFF
TRBJ1-6	NA	TRBV6-5	NA	TGTGCCAGCAGTCCGGGACGAGGAAATTCACCCCTCCACTTT	CASSPGRGNSPLHF
TRBJ1-1	NA	TRBV27	NA	TGTGCCAGCAGTAAAAACAGGGAAGACACTGAAGCTTTCTTT	CASSKNREDTEAFF
TRBJ1-1	NA	TRBV19	NA	TGTGCCAGTAGTATAAGTTCGGGAGATTACACTGAAGCTTTCTTT	CASSISSGDYTEAFF
TRBJ1-3	NA	TRBV6-2/TRBV6-3	NA	TGTGCCAGCAGTCCAACAGCACTTCCCGGAAACACCATATATTTT	CASSPTALPGNTIYF
TRBJ2-1	TRBD2	TRBV9	NA	TGTGCCAGCTCGGCGCGGGGGGCTCTCAATGAGCAGTTCTTC	CASSARGALNEQFF
TRBJ2-7	TRBD1	TRBV10-3	NA	TGTGCCATCAGTGATGCAGGGGGCTACGAGCAGTACTTC	CAISDAGGYEQYF
TRBJ1-3	TRBD1	TRBV9	NA	TGTGCCAGCAGCGCCGGGACAGCTGGAAACACCATATATTTT	CASSAGTAGNTIYF
TRBJ1-4	NA	TRBV5-1	few	TGCGCCAGCAGCCGAGCCGGGGCAGCAACTAATGAAAAACTGTTTTTT	CASSRAGAATNEKLFF
TRBJ1-1	NA	TRBV6-5	once	TGTGCCAGCCTCGGACGGGCTACTGAAGCTTTCTTT	CASLGRATEAFF
TRBJ2-3	TRBD2	TRBV5-1	NA	TGCGCCAGCAGCTTGGCTACTAGCGGGGAGGATACGCAGTATTTT	CASSLATSGEDTQYF
TRBJ2-7	NA	TRBV5-1	few	TGCGCCAGCAGGCAAGACAGTTTGAGTCACTACGAGCAGTACTTC	CASRQDSLSHYEQYF
TRBJ2-2	NA	TRBV5-1	NA	TGCGCCAGCAACAGCAAGGCAGGGACCGGGGAGCTGTTTTTT	CASNSKAGTGELFF
TRBJ1-1	NA	TRBV27	NA	TGTGCCAGCAGTCCAGACGGCACTGAAGCTTTCTTT	CASSPDGTEAFF
TRBJ1-2	TRBD1	TRBV5-6	once	TGTGCCAGCAGCTCATCAGGGGGCCTTAACTATGGCTACACCTTC	CASSSSGGLNYGYTF
TRBJ1-2	NA	TRBV2	NA	TGTGCCAGCGGCCGGACAGACTATGGCTACACCTTC	CASGRTDYGYTF
TRBJ1-1	TRBD1	TRBV29-1	NA	TGCAGCGTTAAGGGGGCCGTGAACACTGAAGCTTTCTTT	CSVKGAVNTEAFF
TRBJ1-1	NA	TRBV18	NA	TGTGCCAGCTCACCGGGTCAGGGGAGGACTGAAGCTTTCTTT	CASSPGQGRTEAFF
TRBJ1-1	NA	TRBV2	NA	TGTGCCAACTCCAAGCTGAACACTGAAGCTTTCTTT	CANSKLNTEAFF
TRBJ1-5	NA	TRBV4-1	NA	TGCGCCAGCAGCCCTACATCGCTTAGCAATCAGCCCCAGCATTTT	CASSPTSLSNQPQHF
TRBJ1-2	TRBD1	TRBV7-9	NA	TGTGCCAGCATACAGGGGTCCGGCTATGGCTACACCTTC	CASIQGSGYGYTF
TRBJ1-4	NA	TRBV4-1	NA	TGCGCCAGCAGCGGCATCGCAACTAATGAAAAACTGTTTTTT	CASSGIATNEKLFF
TRBJ1-1	NA	TRBV6-5	NA	TGTGCCAGCAGACCCTGGACGGTGAACACTGAAGCTTTCTTT	CASRPWTVNTEAFF
TRBJ1-1	TRBD1	TRBV6-5	NA	TGTGCCAGCAGCCGAGGGACAGTAAAAGAAGCTTTCTTT	CASSRGTVKEAFF
TRBJ2-7	NA	TRBV7-9	NA	TGTGCCAGCAGTTCGGGACTGACCTACGAGCAGTACTTC	CASSSGLTYEQYF
TRBJ2-2	TRBD2	TRBV19	NA	TGTGCCAGTAGTAGGGGACCTCTAGCGGGGTACACCGGGGAGCTGTTTTTT	CASSRGPLAGYTGELFF
TRBJ1-3	NA	TRBV5-6	NA	TGTGCCAGCAGCTTTAGCAGGGCCTTCGCGGGAAACACCATATATTTT	CASSFSRAFAGNTIYF
TRBJ1-5	NA	TRBV4-3	NA	TGCGCCAGCAGCCCCGGAGGGGGGGAACCTAATCAGCCCCAGCATTTT	CASSPGGGEPNQPQHF
TRBJ2-7	NA	TRBV7-9	few	TGTGCCAGCAGCCTGGATGAGGGGACCCAATACGAGCAGTACTTC	CASSLDEGTQYEQYF
TRBJ2-7	TRBD2	TRBV27	NA	TGTGCCAGCAGTTATACTAGCGGGGGGCCCTACGAGCAGTACTTC	CASSYTSGGPYEQYF
TRBJ1-5	TRBD1	TRBV19	NA	TGTGCCAGTAGTATCCGGGACAGTACTTTTCAGCCCCAGCATTTT	CASSIRDSTFQPQHF
TRBJ1-2	NA	TRBV7-2	once	TGTGCCAGCAGCCTACCTGTTAACTATGGCTACACCTTC	CASSLPVNYGYTF
TRBJ2-1	NA	TRBV6-4	NA	TGTGCCAGCAGTGACTCTAGCGGCTCCTACAATGAGCAGTTCTTC	CASSDSSGSYNEQFF
TRBJ1-2	NA	TRBV10-3	NA	TGTGCCATCTTTTCTGTATCAGCTAACTATGGCTACACCTTC	CAIFSVSANYGYTF
TRBJ1-6	NA	TRBV6-4	NA	TGTGCCAGCACCCCGAATTCACCCCTCCACTTT	CASTPNSPLHF
TRBJ1-1	TRBD1	TRBV4-1	once	TGCGCCAGCAGCCCTTCCTCTGCCGGACAGGGAGGAACTGAAGCTTTCTTT	CASSPSSAGQGGTEAFF
TRBJ2-1	NA	TRBV2	NA	TGTGCCAGCCACGGAACAGGACTGTACAATGAGCAGTTCTTC	CASHGTGLYNEQFF
TRBJ1-1	NA	TRBV11-2	NA	TGTGCCAGCAGCTCCTCCCCCGAGGACAAAGTTGTCACTGAAGCTTTCTTT	CASSSSPEDKVVTEAFF
TRBJ2-7	NA	TRBV2	NA	TGTGCCAGCAGTGAGGAGCTTGCCCACTACGAGCAGTACTTC	CASSEELAHYEQYF
TRBJ1-3	NA	TRBV5-5	NA	TGTGCCAGCAGCTTGGGGGCACTCTCTGGAAACACCATATATTTT	CASSLGALSGNTIYF
TRBJ2-3	TRBD2	TRBV6-2/TRBV6-3	NA	TGTGCCAGCAGTTACCTCGCGGGGGGACCGATTAGCACAGATACGCAGTATTTT	CASSYLAGGPISTDTQYF